These 2 T cell receptor beta chains were sequenced from one sample in a study of T cell repertoires in cytomegalovirus infection. Their antigen targets remain unknown. TCRdb ran MiXCR on the reads and lists one entry per CDR3 protein. The repertoire holds around 310,000 distinct CDR3 sequences, with about 28% as singletons. The sample was cultured PBMCs, taken from culture after CMV antigen stimulation. Every receptor here comes from a human donor in good health (CMV status not recorded). Some clones in this sample may be carry-over from other donors' samples.

This clonotype showed up just a few times. The chain has TRBV7-6 and TRBJ2-1; possible D gene TRBD1, 6 bases. CDR3 length: 15 amino acids. Trimming cost V 1 base and J 6 bases, with 13 bases left between them. Germline V gene sequence: CDR1 SGHVS, CDR2 FNYEAQ. The CDR3 DNA sequence: TGTGCCAGCAGCTTAGGGGCAGGGGACATCAATGAGCAGTTCTTC. Its translation is CASSLGAGDINEQFF.

The chain employs TRBV19 and TRBJ1-3; D ambiguous. Per the germline V gene, CDR1 is LNHDA and CDR2 is SQIVND (reference sequence). Trimming left V 3 bases short and J 2 bases short, with 11 bases between. There are 15 residues in the CDR3. As DNA, the CDR3 is TGTGCCAGTAGTATCCGGGGAATCCCTGGAAACACCATATATTTT. It is translated as CASSIRGIPGNTIYF. The complete variable domain, with remaining parts taken from reference TRBV19 and TRBJ1-3, reads DGGITQSPKYLFRKEGQNVTLSCEQNLNHDAMYWYRQDPGQGLRLIYYSQIVNDFQKGDIAEGYSVSREKKESFPLTVTSAQKNPTAFYLCASSIRGIPGNTIYFGEGSWLTVV.